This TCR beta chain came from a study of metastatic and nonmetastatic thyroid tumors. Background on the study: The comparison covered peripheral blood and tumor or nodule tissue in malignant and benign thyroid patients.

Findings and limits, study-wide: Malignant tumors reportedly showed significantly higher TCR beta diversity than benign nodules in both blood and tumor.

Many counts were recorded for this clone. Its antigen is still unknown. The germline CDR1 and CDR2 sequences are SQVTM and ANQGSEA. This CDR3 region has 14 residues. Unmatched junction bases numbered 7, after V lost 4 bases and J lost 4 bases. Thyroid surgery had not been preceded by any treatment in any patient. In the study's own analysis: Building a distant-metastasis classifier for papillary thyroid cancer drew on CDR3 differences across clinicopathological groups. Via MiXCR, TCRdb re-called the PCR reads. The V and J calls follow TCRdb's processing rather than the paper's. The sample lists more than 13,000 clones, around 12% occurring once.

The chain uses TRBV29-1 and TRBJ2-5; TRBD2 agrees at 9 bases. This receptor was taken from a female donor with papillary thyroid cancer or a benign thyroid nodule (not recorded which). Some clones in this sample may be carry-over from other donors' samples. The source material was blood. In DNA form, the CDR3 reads TGCAGCGTTGTCGCGGGAGGGCCGGGAGAGACCCAGTACTTC. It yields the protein CSVVAGGPGETQYF.